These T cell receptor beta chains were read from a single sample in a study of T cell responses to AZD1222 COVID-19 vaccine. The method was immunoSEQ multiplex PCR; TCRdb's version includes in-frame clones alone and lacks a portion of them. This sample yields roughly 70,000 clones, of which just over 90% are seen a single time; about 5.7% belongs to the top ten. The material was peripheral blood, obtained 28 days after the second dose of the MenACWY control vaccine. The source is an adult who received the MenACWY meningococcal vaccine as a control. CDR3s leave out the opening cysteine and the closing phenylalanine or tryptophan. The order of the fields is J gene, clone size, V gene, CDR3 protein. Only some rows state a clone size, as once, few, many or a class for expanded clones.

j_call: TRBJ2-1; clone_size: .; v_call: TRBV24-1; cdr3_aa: ATSGEAQASGKF
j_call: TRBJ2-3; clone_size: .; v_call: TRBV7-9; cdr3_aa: ASSLMAGPRRAQY
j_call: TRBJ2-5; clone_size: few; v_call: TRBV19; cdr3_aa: ASSQGRETQY
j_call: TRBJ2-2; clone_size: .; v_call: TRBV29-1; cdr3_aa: SVEGGTGTGWPQGNTGELF
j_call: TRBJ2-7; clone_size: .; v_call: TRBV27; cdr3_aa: ASSPAGDYEQY
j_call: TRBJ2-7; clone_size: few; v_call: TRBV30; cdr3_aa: AWAVGVTYEQY
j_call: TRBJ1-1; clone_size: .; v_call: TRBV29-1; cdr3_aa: STSGAGNTEAF
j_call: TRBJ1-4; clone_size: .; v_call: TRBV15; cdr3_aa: ATSRQGFGEKLF
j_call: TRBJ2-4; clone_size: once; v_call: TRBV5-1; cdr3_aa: ASSLDNQGGKNIQY
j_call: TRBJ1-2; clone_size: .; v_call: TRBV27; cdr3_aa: ASSLSTTGDYGYT
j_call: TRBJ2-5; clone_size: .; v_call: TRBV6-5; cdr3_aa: ASSYGDQETQY
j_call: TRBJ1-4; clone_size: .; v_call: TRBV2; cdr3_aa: ASRGRQGDEKLF
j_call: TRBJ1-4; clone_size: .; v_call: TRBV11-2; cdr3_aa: ASSLRSPRANEKLF
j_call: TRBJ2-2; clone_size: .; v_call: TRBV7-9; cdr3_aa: ASSLGGSRLVGTGELF
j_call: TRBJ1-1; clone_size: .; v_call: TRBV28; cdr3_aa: ASSLWDSYTEAF
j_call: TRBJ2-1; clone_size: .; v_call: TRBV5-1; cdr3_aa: ASSFQLAGDNEQF
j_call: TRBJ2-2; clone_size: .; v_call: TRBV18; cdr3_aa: ASSPGGLTGELF
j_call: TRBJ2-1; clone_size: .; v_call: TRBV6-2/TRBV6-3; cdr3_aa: ASSYLGQLGSNEQF
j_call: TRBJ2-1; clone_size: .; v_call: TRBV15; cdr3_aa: ATSMQGQNEQF
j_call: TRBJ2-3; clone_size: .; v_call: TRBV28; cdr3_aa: ASNGNPDTQY
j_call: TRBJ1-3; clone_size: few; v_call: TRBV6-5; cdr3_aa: ASSRDENTIY
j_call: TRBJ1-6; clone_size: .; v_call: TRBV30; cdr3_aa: AWSANLGQGNSPLH
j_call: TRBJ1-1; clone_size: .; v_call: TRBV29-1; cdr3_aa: SVDGTADTEAF
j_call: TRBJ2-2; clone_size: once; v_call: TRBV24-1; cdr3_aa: ATSDPLAGDSAGELF
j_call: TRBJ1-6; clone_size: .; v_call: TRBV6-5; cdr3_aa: ATGTGGDNSPLH
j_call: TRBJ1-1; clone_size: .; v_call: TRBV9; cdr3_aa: ASREGTGVNTEAF
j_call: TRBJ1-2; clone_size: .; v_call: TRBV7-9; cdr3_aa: ASSSRDPNYGYT
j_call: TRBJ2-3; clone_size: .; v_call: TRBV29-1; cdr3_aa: SVAMGLLGTDTQY
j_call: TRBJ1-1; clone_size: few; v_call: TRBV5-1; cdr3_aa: ASSLASTAKNTEAF
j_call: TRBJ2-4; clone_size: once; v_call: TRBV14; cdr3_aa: ASSQGRGTGLAKNIQY
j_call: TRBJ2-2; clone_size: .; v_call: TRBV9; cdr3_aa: ASSVEVAGRGELF
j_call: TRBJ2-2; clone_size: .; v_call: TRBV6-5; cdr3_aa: ASQRETGELF
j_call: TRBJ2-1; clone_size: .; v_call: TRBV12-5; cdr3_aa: ASGLPPGEQF
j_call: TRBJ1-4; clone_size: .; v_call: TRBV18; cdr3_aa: ASSGATGNEGEKLF
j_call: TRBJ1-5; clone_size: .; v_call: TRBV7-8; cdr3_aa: ASSLVGGLSNQPQH
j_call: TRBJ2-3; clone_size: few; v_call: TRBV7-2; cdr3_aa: ASSSRDRSITQY
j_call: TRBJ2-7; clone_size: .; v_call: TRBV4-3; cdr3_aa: ASSQETGGIREQY
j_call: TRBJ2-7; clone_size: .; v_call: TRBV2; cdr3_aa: ASSEAGAVEQY
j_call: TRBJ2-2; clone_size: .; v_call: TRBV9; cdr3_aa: ASSVEEWSSNTGELF
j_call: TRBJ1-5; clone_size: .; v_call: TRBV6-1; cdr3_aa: ASSDSQGRNQPQH
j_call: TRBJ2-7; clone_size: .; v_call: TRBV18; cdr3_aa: ASSPTHKWSEQY